This T cell receptor beta chain was observed in a study of shared clonotypes between healthy human individuals. About the study: In total, the donors were two women and a few men aged 18 to 49.

Regarding the study as a whole: Generation probabilities were higher for clonotypes shared across all four sorted-subset donors than for unshared ones. Naive subsets generally exceeded memory subsets in estimated richness.

Regarding this clone: Its antigen is undetermined.

Donors comprised healthy HIV-negative adults lacking recent acute infections or vaccinations. Between the trimmed V and J ends, which lost 8 bases and 7 bases, there was a span of 8 bases. This CDR3 region has 11 residues. The germline CDR1 and CDR2 sequences are LNHDA and SQIVND (reference sequence). Generated by immunoSEQ multiplex PCR, the TCRdb table keeps only in-frame clones and is missing some. The sample carries 2 million to 2.5 million clones, 93% recorded once. The chain combines TRBV19 with TRBJ2-2; D uncertain. This sequence originates from a man aged 18-30 years in good health. Some clones in this sample may be carry-over from other donors' samples. The material sequenced was naive CD4+ T cells from PBMCs. Regarding subset: CD45RA+ positively selected. As DNA, the CDR3 is TGTGCCAGTCGGTTCGGCGGGGAGCTGTTTTTT. Translating it yields CASRFGGELFF.